This T cell receptor beta chain was recovered during a study of blood T cell repertoires in COVID-19. Background on the study: From T cells, B-cell-depleted T cells, or PBMCs came the material, which was cDNA or gDNA.

In the source study's methods: Counts of nucleated cells, estimated from reference gene primer amplification, were obtained. Generated by immunoSEQ multiplex PCR, the TCRdb table keeps only in-frame clones and is missing some. The DNA was the basis for D and trimming; V, J and clone size are from that table. The sample contains about 220,000 clones, under 90% of which appear only once. This CDR3 spans 17 amino acids. J gave up 4 bases and V 3 bases, and 8 bases lay outside the gene matches. Germline V lookup: CDR1 ENHRY, CDR2 SYGVKD. Sequences were obtained from peripheral blood. The gene calls are TRBV10-3 and TRBJ2-6, with 8 bases fitting TRBD1. The sequence came from a woman aged 80 or over with acute or convalescent COVID-19. The CDR3 region is CAISDNLQGDGANVLTF. The CDR3 nucleotides are TGTGCCATCAGTGATAACCTACAGGGGGACGGGGCCAACGTCCTGACTTTC.